This entry concerns a single T cell receptor (beta chain). Its antigen is unknown. Treatment specified: treatment-naive control, cytoreductive nephrectomy. The tumor was a clear cell renal cell carcinoma. The CDR3 contains 13 residues. Looked up from germline, CDR1 is SGHNT and CDR2 is YENEEA. The ends were cut back, 6 bases at V and 9 bases at J, with 15 bases in the middle. The sample belongs to a study of radiation and T cells in renal cell carcinoma. Findings and caveats of the study: Compared with controls, irradiated tumors showed greater TCR clonality. Irradiated tumors held more dominant CDR3 motifs than control tumors.

Only in-frame clones appear in the TCRdb table, and some are missing; sequencing was by immunoSEQ multiplex PCR. The sample lists some 16,000 clones, roughly 54% occurring once. Sequences were derived from tumor tissue, sampled from a patient whose treatment was nephrectomy without radiotherapy. The sequence was collected from a man aged 50 to 60 with renal cell carcinoma. This rearrangement joins TRBV11-3 to TRBJ2-4, with D possibly being TRBD1 (8 bases). The CDR3, as DNA: TGTGCCAGCAGGCTGACAGGGGAGGGCATTCAGTACTTC. This gives the protein CASRLTGEGIQYF.